The T cell receptor (beta chain) under discussion was sequenced for a study of T-cell memory formation after mild COVID-19 (dated by TCRdb to the early 2020s). Describing the broader study: TCR sequence clusters from the two donors were largely donor specific. T-cell clones expanding and contracting after mild COVID-19 in a couple of donors were tracked by longitudinal TCRalpha and TCRbeta repertoire sequencing. Two young, previously healthy adult volunteers, one female and one male, were included in the cohort. General conclusions and limits of the study: Only a couple of mild cases were covered by the study, and larger cohorts that include severe cases with pre-infection samples were considered necessary. Contracting CD4+ clones appeared mostly in the CM and EM memory subsets, whereas CD8+ clones were enriched in EMRA. SARS-CoV-2 specificity was not confirmed for the second-wave clones peaking on day 37. The detection of some responding clones in pre-infection memory suggests that pre-existing cross-reactive memory T cells joined the SARS-CoV-2 response. Clones that contracted from day 15 to 85 showed balanced CD4/CD8 phenotypes, whereas a second wave of clones that expanded from day 15 to 37 leaned towards CD4+.

Sequencing used an Illumina NovaSeq 6000. cDNA libraries for TCRalpha and TCRbeta were prepared by 5'RACE using constant-segment primers, with sample barcodes and unique molecular identifiers added. RNA was extracted from every sample with Trizol reagent. The libraries were amplified in two PCR steps, and the second step added a second sample barcode and Illumina TruSeq adapters. Sequencing of the libraries was done on an Illumina NovaSeq, producing 2 x 150 bp paired-end reads. In the authors' own workflow: Reads were demultiplexed and collapsed into UMI-guided consensus sequences with migec v1.2.7. Using mixcr v2.1.11, the UMI consensuses were aligned to TRA and TRB V and J templates and assembled into clonotypes. Expanded or contracted clonotypes were those called significant by both edgeR and NoisET, with noise models trained on biological replicates. For edgeR calls, a false discovery rate-adjusted p below 0.01 and a log2 fold-change threshold of 1 were applied. As an exploratory analysis of dynamics, max-normalized trajectories of the 1000 most abundant clonotypes were examined with PCA combined with hierarchical clustering. Each responding clone was given a CD4 or CD8 phenotype based on the CD4+ and CD8+ repertoires, which had been sequenced separately. Clones were called with MiXCR by TCRdb after fastp trimmed the public reads at Q25, and only in-frame beta chains were retained. CDR3 protein duplicates are merged, each entry listing the most common genes and DNA. The V and J calls and clone size come from TCRdb's table, not from the authors' own analysis. Recorded for this sample are some 300,000 distinct CDR3 sequences; approximately 19% of them occurred a single time. 21% of the sample goes to the ten largest clones.

Ficoll-Paque density gradient centrifugation was used to isolate PBMCs. This clonotype was picked up many times. Its binding antigen is unknown. Base qualities are not provided; no much larger clone lies one nucleotide away. The CDR3 runs 14 residues from the cysteine to the phenylalanine. The sequence is cut down to CDR3 DNA, 42 bases in frame from base 1. Here V drops 8 bases and J drops 2 bases, and the junction holds 6 bases not matched to any gene. For CDR1 and CDR2, the germline V gene lists SGHVS and FQNEAQ. The receptor chain draws on TRBV7-8 and TRBJ1-5; 7 central bases correspond to TRBD1. This receptor was identified in a man aged 18 to 29 who had mild COVID-19 (a few samples of this study predate the infection). The sample titles of this study are shuffled in the database, so cell type and time point are left out; the donor was told from shared clones. Sequenced input: PBMCs or a T cell subset sorted from them (not recorded which). The CDR3 protein sequence reads: CASEIGQGNQPQHF. The DNA sequence is TGTGCCAGCGAAATTGGACAGGGCAATCAGCCCCAGCATTTT.